These 2 T cell receptor beta chains originate from one sample sequenced in a study of blood T cell repertoires in COVID-19 (dated by TCRdb to the early 2020s). Libraries came from the immunoSEQ multiplex PCR assay. TCRdb re-hosts the immuneACCESS table, in-frame sequences only. Its copies lack some clones; in the studies checked, an unresolved V gene accounts for under half of them, and the cause for the rest is not known. Recorded for this sample are approximately 200,000 clones; 85% to 90% of them occurred a single time. The leading ten clones occupy 4.4% of the sample. Sequencing used peripheral blood. Source of these receptors: a man over 45 with acute or convalescent COVID-19.

The rearrangement uses TRBV20-1 and TRBJ2-5; D is perhaps TRBD1 (5 bases). V lost 3 bases and J lost 2, with 10 bases in between. The V gene's germline CDR1 is DFQATT and CDR2 SNEGSKA (reference sequence). This CDR3 comprises 13 residues. The CDR3 region is CSASFQGQETQYF. CDR3 bases: TGCAGTGCTAGTTTTCAGGGACAAGAGACCCAGTACTTC.

The chain uses TRBV6-1 and TRBJ2-1, with TRBD2 identical over 7 bases. Germline V lookup: CDR1 MNHNS, CDR2 SASEGT. V was pared by 3 bases and J by 3 bases, with 11 bases of the junction left unmatched. The CDR3 length is 17 residues. Written as DNA, the CDR3 is TGTGCCAGCAGTGAGCTGGGGGGGACGACCCTCTACAATGAGCAGTTCTTC. Encoded protein: CASSELGGTTLYNEQFF.